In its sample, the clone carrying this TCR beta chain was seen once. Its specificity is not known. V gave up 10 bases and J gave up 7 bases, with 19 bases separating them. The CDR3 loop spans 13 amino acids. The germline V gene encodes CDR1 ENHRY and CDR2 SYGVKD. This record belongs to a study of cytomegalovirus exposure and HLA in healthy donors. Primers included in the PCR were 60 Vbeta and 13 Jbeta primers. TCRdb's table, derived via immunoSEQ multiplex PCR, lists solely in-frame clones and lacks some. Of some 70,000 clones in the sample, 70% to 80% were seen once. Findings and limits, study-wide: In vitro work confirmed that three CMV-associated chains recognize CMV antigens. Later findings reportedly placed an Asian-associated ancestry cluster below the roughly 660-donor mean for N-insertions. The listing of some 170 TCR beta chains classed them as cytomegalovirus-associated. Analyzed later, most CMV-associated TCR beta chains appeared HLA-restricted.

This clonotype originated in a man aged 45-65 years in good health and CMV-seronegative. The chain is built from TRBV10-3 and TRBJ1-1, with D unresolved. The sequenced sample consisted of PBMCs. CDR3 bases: TGTGCCACCCAGCGGCCGGGGAGCGGTGAAGCTTTCTTT. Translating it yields CATQRPGSGEAFF.